Detailed here is one T cell receptor (beta chain). This clonotype came up a few times. Its antigen is currently not known. It has no much larger one-base neighbor in the sample; base qualities were not kept. The sample is drawn from a study of blood T cells in healthy people across ages (dated by TCRdb to 2015 to 2017). With regard to the full study: In model experiments, template switching captured about one uniquely barcoded TCR beta cDNA molecule for every two T cells. To avoid experimental bias, donors of different ages were spread randomly across the sequencing lanes. For two donors (one aged 18 to 29 and one aged 80 or older), the study analyzed two additional independent replicas of 1 million unique cDNA reads from the same blood draw. The study measured age-related changes in TCR beta repertoire diversity using deep sequencing normalized with unique cDNA molecular identifiers. The donors were split into four age groups: young (average about 15 years), middle-aged (39), aged (more than 60) and long-lived (over 75).

The study at large found these results: Since profiling was done on bulk unsorted PBMCs, naive and antigen-experienced compartments could not be conclusively compared. A strong correlation was found between observed TCR beta diversity and the percentage of naive T cells measured by flow cytometry. Because donor CMV infection status was unknown, age-related changes in expanded clonotypes were potentially confounded. The long-lived group showed more naive CD4+ T cells, fewer expanded clones and increased TCR diversity than the aged group, suggesting age selection. As age increased, observed TCR beta diversity per million T cells dropped in a roughly linear way, and a significant reduction was already evident by age 40. Estimates of total diversity based on one million sequenced T cells were considered lower bounds and underestimates.

V is shortened by 4 bases, J by 11 bases, and the region joining them spans 20 bases. The CDR3 covers 14 residues, taking in both the cysteine and the phenylalanine. Only the CDR3 portion is preserved as DNA: 42 bases, with reading frame beginning at the first base. According to the germline V gene, CDR1 reads MGHRA and CDR2 reads YSYEKL. Libraries were constructed by 5' RACE. The data were produced on an Illumina HiSeq 2500. The second PCR ran for roughly 7 to 12 cycles and used a J-beta primer mix along with a sample-barcoded 5' primer. A unique molecular identifier was introduced onto each TCR beta cDNA molecule by a template-switch 5' adaptor carrying 12 random nucleotides. Each sample yielded at least 2.5 million CDR3-containing paired-end reads. First-strand cDNA was synthesized from all RNA with the Mint cDNA synthesis kit, primed by a TRBC-specific oligonucleotide. Following uracil-DNA glycosylase treatment, all cDNA underwent a first 18-cycle PCR with the universal primers M1SS and BC2_uni_R. In the authors' own workflow: Normalization of each sample was performed by random selection of 1 million high-quality reads, each carrying a distinct molecular identifier. Instead of being binned into consensus sequences, reads that shared molecular identifiers were thrown out. MiTCR, set to a Q25 quality threshold and the strictest error-elimination algorithm, was used for CDR3 identification, clonotype clustering and error correction. Lower-bound total TCR beta diversity was estimated with a nonparametric unseen species model using Euler transformation. Using fastp at Q25 and MiXCR, TCRdb reprocessed the public reads and kept productive beta chains. Each CDR3 protein appears once, grouped with its most common genes and DNA. The authors' filters were not applied to this entry. Here the sample has about 970,000 distinct CDR3 sequences; 51% occur a single time. Clones ranked in the top ten supply about 20% of the sample.

Systemically healthy Caucasian individuals from Russia, 35 to 50 in total and aged roughly 6 to 90 years, were included as donors. Approximately 10 milliliters of peripheral blood were collected from each donor into EDTA-treated Vacutainer tubes. Ficoll-Paque density-gradient centrifugation was used to isolate PBMCs, with at least 6 million obtained per sample. Total RNA was extracted from PBMCs with Trizol reagent, with at least 6 micrograms obtained per sample. For every donor, flow cytometry on a PBMC aliquot measured the percentage of naive CD45RAhigh/CD27high T cells. The origin of this receptor is a woman aged 60-75 years in good health. Sequences were obtained from blood. Rearrangement joined TRBV4-1 to TRBJ2-5, with no reliable assignment of the D segment. The CDR3: CASSLFHLLNEQYF. The nucleotide sequence is given as TGCGCCAGCAGCCTCTTCCATCTTTTGAATGAGCAGTACTTC.